This T cell receptor beta chain was identified in a study of STAT5B mutations in CD4+ large granular lymphocyte leukemia. Measured with immunoSEQ multiplex PCR; TCRdb has only the in-frame clones, and not every one. The repertoire holds 30,000 to 40,000 clones, less than 85% seen once, with 7.1% in the top ten. In regard to this clone: Its antigen is currently unknown.

Study-level results: About 24% of private leukemic clonotypes occurred rarely in other patients' non-leukemic repertoires.

The CDR3 spans 18 residues. Germline V gene data show CDR1 as MNHNS and CDR2 as SASEGT. V trimming: 0 bases; J trimming: 7 bases; junction bases outside the gene matches: 15. Source material: CD4+ T cells from blood buffy coats. The chain has TRBV6-1 and TRBJ1-5, with 7 bases identical to TRBD1. This TCR derives from a human donor in good health. The CDR3 DNA sequence: TGTGCCAGCAGTGAAGCCCAATTGGGTACAGGGGACCGACAGCCCCAGCATTTT. Its protein product is CASSEAQLGTGDRQPQHF.